This entry features one TCR beta chain sequence. The antigen remains undetermined. The sample belongs to a study of CD8 T cells in Susac syndrome. Study conclusions and caveats: The study's TCR sequencing and HLA analysis drew on a certain number of individuals. That number was acknowledged as relatively small.

Germline V gives CDR1 ENHRY, CDR2 SYGVKD. The ends were cut back, 11 bases at V and 7 bases at J, with 20 bases in the middle. CDR3 length: 14 amino acids. Controls matched for age and sex were healthy donors. FACS was used to enrich TEMRA cells, whereas the CD8+ and CD4+ T cells were obtained by negative isolation. A quantity of about 0.5 to 1 ug RNA underwent reverse transcription using random hexamers. The CDR3 of TCR beta was amplified by immunoSEQ multiplex PCR across 54 Vbeta and 13 Jbeta. From the immunoSEQ multiplex PCR reads, TCRdb called clonotypes with MiXCR, one entry per CDR3 protein. The repertoire holds 150,000 or so distinct CDR3 sequences, with roughly 94% as singletons.

Sequenced material: CD4+ T cells from PBMCs. The clonotype originates from a human donor in good health. This chain uses TRBV10-3 with TRBJ1-4, with D hard to call. In DNA, the CDR3 is TGTGCCTCCCCTTATGAGGATTTGGGTGAAAAACTGTTTTTT. This gives the protein CASPYEDLGEKLFF.